This is a list of T cell receptor beta chains from one sample in a study of cytomegalovirus exposure and HLA in healthy donors. The method was immunoSEQ multiplex PCR; TCRdb's version includes in-frame clones alone and lacks a portion of them. The sample holds over 150,000 clones, 80% seen once. What was sequenced was PBMCs. The receptors stem from a man younger than 40 in good health and CMV-seronegative. Each CDR3 is given with its conserved first and last residue. A D gene is named only where the DNA matches it firmly. Size is omitted from some rows. Given values are once, few, many or a class for expanded clones.

v_gene: TRBV9; j_gene: TRBJ2-2; abundance: NA; d_gene: NA; CDR3aa: CASSPRNTGELFF; CDR3nt: TGTGCCAGCAGCCCTCGGAACACCGGGGAGCTGTTTTTT
v_gene: TRBV27; j_gene: TRBJ2-5; abundance: once; d_gene: TRBD2; CDR3aa: CASSFSGLAGGRGGETQYF; CDR3nt: TGTGCCAGCAGTTTTTCTGGACTAGCGGGCGGTCGGGGCGGGGAGACCCAGTACTTC
v_gene: TRBV27; j_gene: TRBJ1-2; abundance: NA; d_gene: NA; CDR3aa: CASSPLNNYGYTF; CDR3nt: TGTGCCAGCAGCCCACTGAACAACTATGGCTACACCTTC
v_gene: TRBV6-4; j_gene: TRBJ2-3; abundance: NA; d_gene: NA; CDR3aa: CASSDGTSSDTQYF; CDR3nt: TGTGCCAGCAGTGACGGTACTAGCTCAGATACGCAGTATTTT
v_gene: TRBV5-8; j_gene: TRBJ2-7; abundance: once; d_gene: NA; CDR3aa: CASSFPGQLRYEQYF; CDR3nt: TGTGCCAGCAGCTTCCCCGGACAGTTACGCTACGAGCAGTACTTC
v_gene: TRBV11-2; j_gene: TRBJ2-1; abundance: NA; d_gene: NA; CDR3aa: CATRASNEQFF; CDR3nt: TGTGCTACTAGGGCCAGCAATGAGCAGTTCTTC
v_gene: TRBV18; j_gene: TRBJ2-1; abundance: once; d_gene: TRBD1; CDR3aa: CASSPPGQGYNEQFF; CDR3nt: TGTGCCAGCTCACCACCGGGACAGGGATACAATGAGCAGTTCTTC
v_gene: TRBV7-2; j_gene: TRBJ2-6; abundance: few; d_gene: TRBD2; CDR3aa: CASSHGTSVSGANVLTF; CDR3nt: TGTGCCAGCAGCCACGGGACTAGCGTCTCTGGGGCCAACGTCCTGACTTTC
v_gene: TRBV28; j_gene: TRBJ2-6; abundance: NA; d_gene: NA; CDR3aa: CASSLWVPKDPGANVLTF; CDR3nt: TGTGCCAGCAGTTTATGGGTACCTAAAGATCCTGGGGCCAACGTCCTGACTTTC
v_gene: TRBV27; j_gene: TRBJ2-7; abundance: NA; d_gene: TRBD1; CDR3aa: CASSLKPGTGPYEQYF; CDR3nt: TGTGCCAGCAGTTTAAAACCCGGGACAGGTCCTTACGAGCAGTACTTC
v_gene: TRBV27; j_gene: TRBJ2-1; abundance: once; d_gene: TRBD2; CDR3aa: CASSLRLAGGPHNNGQFF; CDR3nt: TGTGCCAGCAGTTTAAGACTAGCGGGAGGGCCCCACAACAACGGGCAGTTCTTC
v_gene: TRBV7-8; j_gene: TRBJ1-1; abundance: NA; d_gene: NA; CDR3aa: CASSRGSNTEAFF; CDR3nt: TGTGCCAGCAGCAGGGGCTCGAACACTGAAGCTTTCTTT
v_gene: TRBV11-2; j_gene: TRBJ1-1; abundance: NA; d_gene: NA; CDR3aa: CASSLPGGGRTEAFF; CDR3nt: TGTGCCAGCAGCTTACCTGGGGGGGGAAGGACTGAAGCTTTCTTT
v_gene: TRBV5-6; j_gene: TRBJ2-2; abundance: NA; d_gene: TRBD2; CDR3aa: CASSLVGLANTGELFF; CDR3nt: TGTGCCAGCAGCTTGGTTGGACTAGCGAACACCGGGGAGCTGTTTTTT
v_gene: TRBV29-1; j_gene: TRBJ1-3; abundance: once; d_gene: NA; CDR3aa: CSAGGGDSGNTIYF; CDR3nt: TGCAGCGCTGGTGGGGGGGACTCTGGAAACACCATATATTTT
v_gene: TRBV14; j_gene: TRBJ2-3; abundance: few; d_gene: NA; CDR3aa: CASSQLQTSTDTQYF; CDR3nt: TGTGCCAGCAGCCAACTTCAAACTAGCACAGATACGCAGTATTTT
v_gene: TRBV25-1; j_gene: TRBJ2-1; abundance: NA; d_gene: TRBD2; CDR3aa: CATRAAGGPYNEQFF; CDR3nt: TGTGCCACCAGAGCAGCGGGAGGGCCCTACAATGAGCAGTTCTTC
v_gene: TRBV7-8; j_gene: TRBJ2-7; abundance: NA; d_gene: NA; CDR3aa: CASSLPAANYEQYF; CDR3nt: TGTGCCAGCAGCCTGCCGGCAGCGAACTACGAGCAGTACTTC
v_gene: TRBV11-2; j_gene: TRBJ2-7; abundance: NA; d_gene: TRBD2; CDR3aa: CASSSLGSGSYEQYF; CDR3nt: TGTGCCAGCAGCTCCTTAGGTAGCGGGAGTTACGAGCAGTACTTC
v_gene: TRBV9; j_gene: TRBJ2-1; abundance: NA; d_gene: NA; CDR3aa: CASSVGASSDEQFF; CDR3nt: TGTGCCAGCAGCGTAGGGGCTAGTAGCGATGAGCAGTTCTTC
v_gene: TRBV15; j_gene: TRBJ2-1; abundance: NA; d_gene: TRBD2; CDR3aa: CATSRDLAGGTREQFF; CDR3nt: TGTGCCACCAGCAGAGATCTTGCGGGGGGGACCCGTGAGCAGTTCTTC